This T cell receptor (beta chain) was documented in a study of coeliac disease. Study results and limitations: Published gliadin-specific TRB sequences appeared in about 50% of the 18 coeliac samples, 1 of 6 controls. Intraepithelial and lamina propria fractions were not highly pure. TRB repertoires were largely private, with most amino acid sequences found in only one sample.

Regarding this clone: The target antigen is unknown. One junction end does not reproduce the germline sequence, and a read error may be involved.

The length of the CDR3 is 12 residues. CDR1 is SNHLY and CDR2 is FYNNEI in the germline V gene. Cells were frozen in aliquots of around 540,000, and one aliquot per fraction was sequenced. Measured with immunoSEQ multiplex PCR; TCRdb has only the in-frame clones, and not every one. Altogether nearly 7,000 clones are present, approximately 72% being singletons, with the ten largest covering 5% to 7%. The gene calls are TRBV2 and TRBJ1-1; D is ambiguous. The sequence derives from a young man with celiac disease. Material for sequencing was lamina propria lymphocytes from the gut. The CDR3 here is CASSDGNTKAFF. CDR3 coding DNA: TGTGCCAGCAGTGACGGGAACACTAAAGCTTTCTTT.